This T cell receptor (beta chain) was sequenced in a study of blood T cell repertoires in COVID-19. Study information: Some COVID-19 samples were acute and others convalescent; all came from the United States, Italy and Spain. In each case, the material was cDNA or gDNA derived from T cells, B-cell-depleted T cells, or PBMCs.

In the original workflow: Researchers report that nucleated cell counts were estimated from reference gene primer amplification. TCRdb's table, derived via immunoSEQ multiplex PCR, lists solely in-frame clones and lacks some. The V and J calls and clone size are taken from that table; D and trimming were inferred from the DNA. The data contain roughly 90,000 clones, approximately 89% of them singletons. CDR3 size: 15 residues. This TCR came from a man aged 50 to 59 with acute or convalescent COVID-19. V gene TRBV21-1 combines with J gene TRBJ1-2; the tabulated D call, TRBD1, remains unverified against the DNA. TRBV21-1 is a listed pseudogene. Sequenced material: peripheral blood. The CDR3 region is CASSKAAGGDYGYTF. CDR3 coding DNA: TGTGCCAGCAGCAAAGCGGCAGGGGGCGACTATGGCTACACCTTC.